These 18 T cell receptor beta chains were all obtained from the same sample, sequenced in a study of identical twins. TCRdb re-analysed the 5' RACE reads in MiXCR, keeping a single row per CDR3 protein. The sample has approximately 700,000 distinct CDR3 sequences; 15% to 20% are singletons. The same sample was also used in a study of T cells expressing NK-cell markers.

The sample comprised PBMCs. These receptor sequences come from a young woman in good health.

The V and J genes are TRBV20-1 and TRBJ2-7, with D tentatively TRBD1 or TRBD2 (5 bases each). This CDR3 has 13 amino acids. The germline V gene has CDR1 DFQATT and CDR2 SNEGSKA (reference sequence). With 2 bases removed from V and 9 bases from J, the gap between germline ends came to 17 bases. CDR3 sequence: CSARSRGVTRQYF. CDR3 DNA sequence: TGCAGTGCTAGAAGCCGAGGGGTTACACGGCAGTACTTC.

This clonotype has only a few counts. V usage is TRBV29-1 and J usage is TRBJ2-1; D may be TRBD2 (6 bases). Germline V lookup: CDR1 SQVTM, CDR2 ANQGSEA. CDR3 length: 13 amino acids. V was clipped by 1 base and J by 5 bases, with 9 bases between them. The CDR3 DNA sequence: TGCAGCGTTGAAGGCGGGGTAAACAATGAGCAGTTCTTC. Residues: CSVEGGVNNEQFF.

V is TRBV20-1 and J is TRBJ1-5; D unclear. The CDR3 has 13 residues. V lost 4 bases and J 6 bases, leaving 13 bases between the germline ends. Germline V gives CDR1 DFQATT, CDR2 SNEGSKA (reference sequence). The CDR3 spells CSAIGEWIQPQHF. The CDR3 DNA follows: TGCAGTGCTATTGGGGAGTGGATTCAGCCCCAGCATTTT.

The chain uses TRBV7-3 and TRBJ2-1; 10 bases line up with TRBD2. CDR1 and CDR2 (germline): SGHTA, FQGTGA. The CDR3 is made up of 14 amino acids. The V and J ends lost 5 bases and 8 bases, in that order; junction bases with no gene match: 6. The CDR3: CASSTGTSEHEQFF. In nucleotides, the CDR3 is TGTGCCAGCAGCACCGGGACTAGCGAGCATGAGCAGTTCTTC.

This clonotype was detected a few times. This chain uses TRBV4-1 with TRBJ2-4, with 7 nucleotides matching TRBD1. Germline V gene data show CDR1 as MGHRA and CDR2 as YSYEKL. The CDR3 is 21 amino acids. V gave up 0 bases and J gave up 2 bases; unmatched junction bases: 19. Written as DNA, the CDR3 is TGCGCCAGCAGCCAAGATCATGGCAGGGGGATAACCCCAGGGCCCAAAAACATTCAGTACTTC. Protein sequence: CASSQDHGRGITPGPKNIQYF.

This clonotype was seen more than once but under ten times. V is TRBV7-8 and J is TRBJ1-5; maybe TRBD1 (5 bases). CDR1 is SGHVS and CDR2 is FQNEAQ in the germline V gene. Trimming took off 5 bases at V and 4 bases at J, with 12 bases between the two ends. CDR3 length: 14 residues. The CDR3 here is CASSKVAGNQPQHF. The CDR3, as DNA: TGTGCCAGCAGCAAGGTGGCAGGGAATCAGCCCCAGCATTTT.

This chain uses TRBV20-1 with TRBJ2-2; D perhaps matches TRBD1 (6 bases). V lost 4 bases and J 5 bases, leaving 20 bases between the germline ends. CDR3 length equals 16 residues. Germline V CDR1 and CDR2: DFQATT, SNEGSKA (reference sequence). The CDR3 nucleotides are TGCAGTGCTACAGGGCCTAGGACAGCCTCAACCGGGGAGCTGTTTTTT. Residues: CSATGPRTASTGELFF.

In its sample, this clonotype was seen many times. The chain combines TRBV6-1 with TRBJ2-5; D uncertain. The CDR3 totals 10 residues. Germline V lookup: CDR1 MNHNS, CDR2 SASEGT. The V gene lost 6 bases and the J gene lost 5 bases, with 4 bases spanning the gap. The CDR3 sequence is CASREETQYF. As DNA, the CDR3 is TGTGCCAGCAGGGAGGAGACCCAGTACTTC.

J is TRBJ2-3 and V is TRBV12-3 or TRBV12-4; TRBD2 agrees at 8 bases. Germline trimming cut 2 bases from V and 1 base from J; bases unmatched to any gene: 2. The CDR3 consists of 15 residues. The CDR3 DNA follows: TGTGCCAGCAGTTTAAAGCGGGGGCGCACAGATACGCAGTATTTT. It yields the protein CASSLKRGRTDTQYF.

Only a few counts were recorded for this clonotype. The gene calls are TRBV20-1 and TRBJ1-5; no reliable D call. The CDR3 runs to 13 residues. V was cut by 1 base and J by 11 bases, with 15 bases left in between. CDR1 and CDR2 (germline): DFQATT, SNEGSKA (reference sequence). The CDR3 spells CSARAVGPSTQHF. CDR3 in DNA: TGCAGTGCTAGAGCAGTAGGGCCTTCGACCCAGCATTTT.

There are a few counts of this clonotype. The gene calls are TRBV7-2 and TRBJ2-1; D perhaps matches TRBD2 (6 bases). V was cut by 5 bases and J by 2 bases, with 13 bases left in between. Germline-derived CDR1 and CDR2 are SGHTA and FQGNSA. CDR3 length: 15 amino acids. CDR3 nucleotides: TGTGCCAGCAGCGCCGGGAGTAGTGCCTACAATGAGCAGTTCTTC. It encodes CASSAGSSAYNEQFF.

This clonotype was counted between two and nine times. The chain uses TRBV5-1 and TRBJ2-7; D is undetermined. The CDR3 is 13 amino acids. CDR1 and CDR2 from the germline V gene are SGHRS and YFSETQ. Trimming cost V 1 base and J 3 bases, with 8 bases left between them. In DNA, the CDR3 is TGCGCCAGCAGCTTGAATGCTCTCTACGAGCAGTACTTC. This sequence encodes CASSLNALYEQYF.

This clonotype was detected a few times. V is TRBV20-1 and J is TRBJ2-1, with D perhaps matching TRBD1 or TRBD2 (5 bases each). The ends were cut back, 0 bases at V and 1 base at J, with 13 bases in the middle. The CDR3 sequence is 16 residues long. Germline assignment: CDR1 DFQATT and CDR2 SNEGSKA (reference sequence). CDR3 sequence reads: CSARDQKRTSYNEQFF. The CDR3 nucleotides are TGCAGTGCTAGAGACCAAAAGCGGACATCCTACAATGAGCAGTTCTTC.

In this sample, this clonotype turned up many times. The chain uses TRBV20-1 and TRBJ1-5, with a weak D call TRBD1 (5 bases). The CDR3 consists of 16 residues. The germline V gene encodes CDR1 DFQATT and CDR2 SNEGSKA (reference sequence). V was clipped by 3 bases and J by 2 bases, with 17 bases between them. CDR3 coding DNA: TGCAGTGCTAGGGCAGGGAGTGGTGCTGGCAATCAGCCCCAGCATTTT. Its translation: CSARAGSGAGNQPQHF.

This clonotype was recorded a few times. The chain combines TRBV6-1 with TRBJ2-3, with TRBD2 identical over 8 bases. The germline V gene has CDR1 MNHNS and CDR2 SASEGT. The CDR3 is 15 amino acids. Trimming removed 5 bases from V and 1 base from J; junction bases left unmatched: 5. The CDR3 region has the DNA TGTGCCAGCAGTCGCGGGGGGCTGGGCACAGATACGCAGTATTTT. Residues: CASSRGGLGTDTQYF.

The chain uses TRBV11-2 and TRBJ1-2; no clear D gene. V was trimmed by 0 bases and J by 6 bases, leaving 14 bases between them. Germline values: CDR1 SGHAT, CDR2 FQNNGV. There are 15 residues in the CDR3. Here the CDR3 DNA reads TGTGCCAGCAGCTTAGATCCCGGCGCCCCAGATGGCTACACCTTC. It codes for CASSLDPGAPDGYTF.

This clonotype turned up a few times. The chain couples TRBV4-2 to TRBJ2-7; D unresolved. V was shortened by 1 base and J by 2 bases, with 9 bases between the two germline ends. Per germline, CDR1 LGHNA and CDR2 YNFKEQ. The CDR3 length is 14 residues. The CDR3 loop reads CASSQGVLTYEQYF. CDR3 DNA: TGTGCCAGCAGCCAAGGGGTCCTAACCTACGAGCAGTACTTC.

This chain uses TRBV9 with TRBJ2-1, with 13 bases that match TRBD2. V dropped 2 bases and J dropped 9; count of bases not matched to a gene: 8. The length of the CDR3 is 16 residues. In germline, CDR1 is SGDLS, CDR2 YYNGEE. Here the CDR3 DNA reads TGTGCCAGCAGCGTGCGCGGACTAGCGGGAGAGAGTGAGCAGTTCTTC. Translation gives CASSVRGLAGESEQFF. Combining the CDR3 with reference TRBV9 and TRBJ2-1 gives the whole variable domain DSGVTQTPKHLITATGQRVTLRCSPRSGDLSVYWYQQSLDQGLQFLIQYYNGEERAKGNILERFSAQQFPDLHSELNLSSLELGDSALYFCASSVRGLAGESEQFFGPGTRLTVL.